Following are 25 T cell receptor beta chains from one sample sequenced in a study of blood T cell repertoires in COVID-19. The repertoire was sequenced with immunoSEQ multiplex PCR; TCRdb's copy has only in-frame clones and lacks some. The repertoire holds about 100,000 clones, about 90% seen once, with around 4% in the top ten. The sequenced material came from peripheral blood. The receptor set was obtained from a man between 18 and 35 years old with acute or convalescent COVID-19.

The chain links TRBV30 to TRBJ2-1; TRBD1 agrees at 7 bases. Trimming took 4 bases from V and 9 from J; bases not matched to a gene: 15. Per the germline V gene, CDR1 is GTSNPN and CDR2 is SVGIG (reference sequence). This CDR3 spans 15 amino acids. In DNA form, the CDR3 reads TGTGCCTGGATCCCCTTAGATAGGGGGCGAGGTGAGCAGTTCTTC. Protein sequence: CAWIPLDRGRGEQFF. The complete variable domain, with remaining parts taken from reference TRBV30 and TRBJ2-1, reads SQTIHQWPATLVQPVGSPLSLECTVEGTSNPNLYWYRQAAGRGLQLLFYSVGIGQISSEVPQNLSASRPQDRQFILSSKKLLLSDSGFYLCAWIPLDRGRGEQFFGPGTRLTVL.

The chain joins TRBV4-1 to TRBJ1-1; D is ambiguous. Germline CDR1 and CDR2: MGHRA and YSYEKL. Trimming pared 2 bases from V and 1 base from J, leaving 17 bases between. The CDR3 runs to 17 residues. The CDR3 DNA sequence: TGCGCCAGCAGCCAACCAACAGCTGTCTTCGGGAACACTGAAGCTTTCTTT. It specifies CASSQPTAVFGNTEAFF.

The chain couples TRBV27 to TRBJ1-6; 9 bases are a match to TRBD1. Germline V gene data show CDR1 as MNHEY and CDR2 as SMNVEV (reference sequence). The CDR3 contains 17 residues. Trimming removed 6 bases from V and 0 bases from J; junction bases left unmatched: 6. The chain's CDR3 is CASRGTGLSSYNSPLHF. CDR3 sequence (DNA): TGTGCCAGCAGGGGGACAGGGCTCAGCTCCTATAATTCACCCCTCCACTTT.

This chain uses TRBV5-1 with TRBJ1-2; the match to TRBD1 covers 8 bases. The CDR3 is 14 amino acids. J gave up 7 bases and V 4 bases, and 9 bases lay outside the gene matches. Germline assignment: CDR1 SGHRS and CDR2 YFSETQ. CDR3 coding DNA: TGCGCCAGCAGCCCTGACAGGGGAGGTGTTGGCTACACCTTC. It encodes CASSPDRGGVGYTF.

In its sample, this clone was seen once. The chain links TRBV25-1 to TRBJ2-2; a weak D match, TRBD1 (5 bases). V was pared by 10 bases and J by 5 bases, with 14 bases between. The CDR3 runs to 13 residues. The germline V gene has CDR1 MGHDK and CDR2 SYGVNS. This CDR3 is CATQGDWTGELFF. Here the CDR3 DNA reads TGTGCCACCCAAGGGGATTGGACCGGGGAGCTGTTTTTT.

This chain connects TRBV7-2 to TRBJ2-1, with 7 bases fitting TRBD2. The germline V gene encodes CDR1 SGHTA and CDR2 FQGNSA. The CDR3 loop spans 14 amino acids. The V gene end was trimmed by 5 bases and the J gene end by 7 bases; junction bases not matched to a gene: 8. The CDR3 DNA reads TGTGCCAGCAGCGGATGGGGGGGGAGGAATGAGCAGTTCTTC. It specifies CASSGWGGRNEQFF. The whole variable domain, filled in from reference TRBV7-2 and TRBJ2-1, reads GAGVSQSPSNKVTEKGKDVELRCDPISGHTALYWYRQSLGQGLEFLIYFQGNSAPDKSGLPSDRFSAERTGGSVSTLTIQRTQQEDSAVYLCASSGWGGRNEQFFGPGTRLTVL.

The J gene is TRBJ2-7, the V gene TRBV5-1, with D tentatively TRBD1 (6 bases). The V end was cut by 6 bases, the J end by 3 bases, with 16 bases between. CDR1 and CDR2 from the germline V gene are SGHRS and YFSETQ. The CDR3 is 14 amino acids. This chain's CDR3 is CASTSSGVDYEQYF. Written as DNA, the CDR3 is TGCGCCAGCACATCCTCAGGGGTGGACTACGAGCAGTACTTC.

This sequence joins TRBV7-9 and TRBJ1-2; D may be TRBD1 (6 bases). The length of the CDR3 is 13 residues. Between the trimmed V and J ends, which lost 3 bases and 13 bases, there was a span of 18 bases. CDR1 is SEHNR and CDR2 is FQNEAQ in the germline V gene (reference sequence). The CDR3 DNA is TGTGCCAGCAGCTTCATGGGGGCAGGGCCCCCCACCTTC. Residues: CASSFMGAGPPTF.

V usage is TRBV5-4 and J usage is TRBJ2-7; D might be TRBD2 (6 bases). Trimming took 2 bases from V and 7 from J, leaving 13 bases between them. This CDR3 region has 13 residues. Looked up from germline, CDR1 is SGHNT and CDR2 is YYREEE (reference sequence). The CDR3 sequence: CASSFSRGGEQYF. In DNA form, the CDR3 reads TGTGCCAGCAGCTTCTCCAGAGGAGGGGAGCAGTACTTC.

V is TRBV5-1 and J is TRBJ2-5, with 10 bases identical to TRBD2. Per the germline V gene, CDR1 is SGHRS and CDR2 is YFSETQ. The CDR3 length is 14 residues. J gave up 1 base and V 3 bases, and 0 bases lay outside the gene matches. CDR3 sequence: CASSWTSGQETQYF. The CDR3 DNA sequence: TGCGCCAGCAGCTGGACTAGCGGCCAAGAGACCCAGTACTTC.

This chain uses TRBV10-3 with TRBJ2-3; D is possibly TRBD2 (5 bases). Germline V gene lookup returns CDR1 ENHRY and CDR2 SYGVKD. The CDR3 has 13 amino acids. V was clipped by 4 bases and J by 2 bases, with 7 bases between them. CDR3 loop: CAISAGFTDTQYF. The CDR3 DNA is TGTGCCATCAGTGCGGGGTTCACAGATACGCAGTATTTT.

This clone was detected once. This chain uses TRBV10-3 with TRBJ1-5; 7 bases are shared with TRBD1. This CDR3 region has 15 residues. In germline, CDR1 is ENHRY, CDR2 SYGVKD. Trimming took 6 bases from V and 5 from J; bases not matched to a gene: 10. The CDR3 sequence is CAIRGDREYDQPQHF. The CDR3 coding sequence is TGTGCCATCAGGGGAGACAGGGAGTACGATCAGCCCCAGCATTTT.

V gene TRBV12-5 combines with J gene TRBJ1-2; no clear D. CDR1 is LGHNT and CDR2 is FRNRAP in the germline V gene. CDR3 length equals 14 residues. V was cut by 4 bases and J by 4 bases, with 13 bases left in between. The CDR3 here is CASGSLPLGYGYTF. Here the CDR3 DNA reads TGTGCTAGTGGTTCCTTGCCCCTCGGCTATGGCTACACCTTC.

The chain carries TRBV6-6 and TRBJ1-2; 8 bases line up with TRBD1. Germline V gene data show CDR1 as MNHNY and CDR2 as SVGAGI (reference sequence). CDR3 length: 17 amino acids. V lost 6 bases, J lost 4 bases, and 16 bases stayed unmatched. The CDR3 DNA follows: TGTGCCAGCAGCCGAATTAGGGGACAGGCTACGGGCTATGGCTACACCTTC. This translates into CASSRIRGQATGYGYTF.

V usage is TRBV27 and J usage is TRBJ1-3; TRBD1 is a possible D gene (5 bases). Germline-derived CDR1 and CDR2 are MNHEY and SMNVEV (reference sequence). CDR3 length: 13 amino acids. Trimming removed 5 bases from V and 4 bases from J, with 9 bases in between. This CDR3 reads CASSRAGGNTIYF. The DNA for the CDR3 is TGTGCCAGCAGTCGTGCAGGGGGAAACACCATATATTTT.

The chain employs TRBV2 and TRBJ2-5, with 12 bases matching TRBD2. CDR3 size: 15 residues. The junction had 5 bases not matched to a gene; V was cut back by 2 bases and J by 7 bases. The V gene's germline CDR1 is SNHLY and CDR2 FYNNEI. The CDR3 DNA reads TGTGCCAGCAGTGAATACCTAGCGGGAGGGCCGACCCAGTACTTC. Residues: CASSEYLAGGPTQYF.

This chain connects TRBV19 to TRBJ1-2; no clear D. CDR1 is LNHDA, CDR2 SQIVND, per germline (reference sequence). V lost 8 bases, J lost 5 bases, and 18 bases lay in between. The CDR3 loop spans 14 amino acids. The CDR3 DNA follows: TGTGCCAGTGTACCCGGAGGAACAGTGTATGGCTACACCTTC. Protein product: CASVPGGTVYGYTF.

The chain is built from TRBV4-1 and TRBJ2-5, with no clear D. V was shortened by 2 bases and J by 0 bases, with 10 bases between the two germline ends. The CDR3 is 15 residues long. The germline V gene has CDR1 MGHRA and CDR2 YSYEKL. The CDR3 bases are TGCGCCAGCAGCCAAATTTTAGTGGACCAAGAGACCCAGTACTTC. Its protein is CASSQILVDQETQYF.

This chain joins TRBV9 and TRBJ2-1; maybe TRBD1 (6 bases). The CDR3 contains 16 residues. Trimming left V 2 bases short and J 8 bases short, with 20 bases between. CDR1 and CDR2 (germline): SGDLS, YYNGEE. The CDR3 DNA is TGTGCCAGCAGCGTGGGCCGGACAGTCCCCAGCGATGAGCAGTTCTTC. This sequence encodes CASSVGRTVPSDEQFF.

The V and J genes are TRBV2 and TRBJ1-1; 8 bases align to TRBD1. The CDR3 loop spans 14 amino acids. With V trimmed by 7 bases and J by 1 base, 5 bases remained unmatched. Germline CDR1 is SNHLY and CDR2 is FYNNEI. CDR3 region: CASNLDRANTEAFF. CDR3 sequence (DNA): TGTGCCAGCAATTTGGACAGGGCGAACACTGAAGCTTTCTTT.

The J gene is TRBJ2-7, the V gene TRBV29-1, with D possibly TRBD1 on 6 matching bases. This CDR3 contains 13 residues. Trimming shortened V by 5 bases and J by 7 bases, and 18 bases separated the two germline ends. CDR1 is SQVTM, CDR2 ANQGSEA, per germline. The CDR3 bases are TGCAGCGTTAGGGCAGGGGCCCGACCGGAGCAGTACTTC. The encoded protein is CSVRAGARPEQYF.

This chain links TRBV5-5 with TRBJ1-2; D unresolved. The CDR3 loop spans 13 amino acids. The germline CDR1 and CDR2 sequences are SGHKS and YYEKEE (reference sequence). With 0 bases removed from V and 4 bases from J, the gap between germline ends came to 7 bases. The CDR3 loop reads CASSLDTFYGYTF. The CDR3 bases are TGTGCCAGCAGCTTGGACACCTTCTATGGCTACACCTTC.

Comment on this clone: An end of the junction differs from the germline gene, which may be a read error. The same CDR3 arises from other DNA sequences in this sample as well. V and J are TRBV5-8 and TRBJ2-2; TRBD2 matches 13 bases. The germline V gene encodes CDR1 SGHTS and CDR2 YDEGEE. This CDR3 has 15 residues. The CDR3 DNA is TGTGCCAGCAGCCAACTAGCGGGAGGGCCCGGGGAACTGTTTTTT. Its translation: CASSQLAGGPGELFF.

CDR3 sequence reads: CASSLATSGGGAETQYF. The CDR3 DNA reads TGCGCCAGCAGCTTGGCTACTAGCGGGGGAGGGGCAGAGACCCAGTACTTC. The chain is built from TRBV5-1 and TRBJ2-5; TRBD2 matches at 11 bases. V dropped 0 bases and J dropped 4; count of bases not matched to a gene: 8. In germline, CDR1 is SGHRS, CDR2 YFSETQ. CDR3 size: 17 residues.

This chain connects TRBV19 to TRBJ2-1, with TRBD2 identical over 9 bases. Germline CDR1 LNHDA, CDR2 SQIVND (reference sequence). The CDR3 is made up of 16 amino acids. The V gene end was trimmed by 2 bases and the J gene end by 4 bases; junction bases not matched to a gene: 6. CDR3 DNA: TGTGCCAGTAGTATAATAAGCGGGGGGAATTACAATGAGCAGTTCTTC. Translated, it gives CASSIISGGNYNEQFF.